The clone carrying this T cell receptor (beta chain) was seen many times. Antigen: not known. Individual cDNA molecules were tagged with unique molecular identifiers, the study reported. TCRdb independently ran MiXCR on the 5' RACE reads; one entry per CDR3 protein. The sample has fewer than 85,000 distinct CDR3 sequences; roughly 12% are singletons. The data derive from a study of early T cells in non-severe SARS-CoV-2 infection. Study summary: Chains stayed unpaired after sequencing of bulk RNA from unsorted whole blood.

General study findings and limits: VDJdb matching favored anti-spike CD8 responses, missing private and CD4 specificities.

This CDR3 spans 14 amino acids. V was trimmed by 2 bases and J by 7 bases, leaving 14 bases between them. Germline V gene sequence: CDR1 SNHLY, CDR2 FYNNEI. The chain combines TRBV2 with TRBJ1-2; D call uncertain. The TCR originated in an adult who was a healthcare worker with PCR-confirmed SARS-CoV-2 infection or an uninfected control (not recorded which). The specimen was whole blood, collected at baseline. The CDR3 coding sequence is TGTGCCAGCAGTGAAACTGTTAGGGAATTTGGCTACACCTTC. Its protein is CASSETVREFGYTF.